This note documents a single T cell receptor beta chain sequence. It lacks a known antigen. Base qualities are not provided; no much larger clone lies one nucleotide away. The sample comes from a study of identical twins (dated by TCRdb to 2015 to 2016). In the study overall: TCR alpha and beta repertoires from monozygotic twins, unrelated adults of various ages and cord blood were deep-sequenced to test whether fetal clonotypes persist. To rule out contamination, replicate twin experiments were performed at different times with different library preparation protocols. Broad study findings and their caveats: Compared with coincidental sharing between unrelated individuals, an excess of low generation-probability sequences was observed among out-of-frame TCR alpha sequences shared between twins. The excess sharing between twins in beta out-of-frame sequences was weaker because fewer shared sequences reduced the signal-to-noise ratio. Recombination models systematically underestimated out-of-frame TCR alpha sharing in monozygotic twins but agreed with sharing between unrelated individuals. Conclusions relied on cross-sectional statistical analysis, since the same donors could not be followed over many years. Fewer insertions were carried by abundant cord blood beta clonotypes; a weaker similar trend was observed in young adult naive repertoires, while no such trend was observed in memory repertoires. Invariant T cells such as MAIT and iNKT could partly confound zero-insertion analyses, though diverse VJ usage argued against this for most clonotypes.

Relative to germline, V is 4 bases shorter and J is 5 bases shorter, with 18 bases between their ends. The CDR3 covers 15 residues, taking in both the cysteine and the phenylalanine. The CDR3 DNA has 45 bases and is translated from base 1. CDR1 SGDLS and CDR2 YYNGEE were looked up in the germline V gene. Every donor in the study was a healthy Caucasian. Three pairs of female monozygotic twins, all aged roughly 18 to 29 years, were included in the twin cohort. Positive isolation kits from Invitrogen were used to isolate CD4+ and CD8+ T cell populations. The method behind the library was 5' RACE. Sequencing took place on an Illumina HiSeq 2000. A universal primer binding site was added through template switching, and the final cDNA carried a unique molecular identifier so that TCR cDNA molecules could be counted accurately. First-strand cDNA for TCR alpha and beta chains was synthesized from specific primers in the conserved constant-segment region. To control for contamination, each cDNA library was double barcoded with a SMART-Mk sample barcode plus Illumina barcodes. TruSeq adapter sequences, together with Illumina sample barcodes, were added in two successive PCR steps. The TCR alpha and beta cDNA libraries were sequenced on the Illumina HiSeq platform using custom primers. On the authors' methods: Raw reads were processed with MiGEC to extract unique molecular identifiers, and MiXCR was used to determine CDR3 positions. Recombination models were inferred per individual with the repgenHMM and IGoR tools using an EM algorithm. Shared clonotype analysis was performed with the tcR package in R, normalizing sharing by the product of cloneset sizes. To study raw recombination free of thymic and clonal selection effects, out-of-frame nonproductive sequences were analyzed. The raw public data were reprocessed by TCRdb itself: fastp quality trimming at Q25, MiXCR clonotype calling, in-frame beta chains only. Each CDR3 protein appears once, grouped with its most common genes and DNA. TCRdb's processing, not the authors' own work, is the source of the V and J calls. For this sample the table gives about 490,000 distinct CDR3 sequences, of which roughly 15% were detected only once. The top ten hold less than 0.5% of the sample.

These same records also appear under a second study, on yellow fever vaccine responses in identical twins. According to the second study: According to the authors, the vaccine-induced T cell response in identical twins seemed to be partly convergent and partly specific to each individual. The study precisely tracked vaccine-responding T cell clones in identical twins.

Recombination joined TRBV9 with TRBJ1-1; TRBD1 is a possible D gene, resting on 5 matching bases. The receptor was derived from a woman between 18 and 29 years old in good health. Material for sequencing was CD4+ T cells sorted from blood. Here is the DNA: TGTGCCAGCAGCCCCCGGATTAAGGGGCTGACTGAAGCTTTCTTT. The resulting protein is CASSPRIKGLTEAFF.